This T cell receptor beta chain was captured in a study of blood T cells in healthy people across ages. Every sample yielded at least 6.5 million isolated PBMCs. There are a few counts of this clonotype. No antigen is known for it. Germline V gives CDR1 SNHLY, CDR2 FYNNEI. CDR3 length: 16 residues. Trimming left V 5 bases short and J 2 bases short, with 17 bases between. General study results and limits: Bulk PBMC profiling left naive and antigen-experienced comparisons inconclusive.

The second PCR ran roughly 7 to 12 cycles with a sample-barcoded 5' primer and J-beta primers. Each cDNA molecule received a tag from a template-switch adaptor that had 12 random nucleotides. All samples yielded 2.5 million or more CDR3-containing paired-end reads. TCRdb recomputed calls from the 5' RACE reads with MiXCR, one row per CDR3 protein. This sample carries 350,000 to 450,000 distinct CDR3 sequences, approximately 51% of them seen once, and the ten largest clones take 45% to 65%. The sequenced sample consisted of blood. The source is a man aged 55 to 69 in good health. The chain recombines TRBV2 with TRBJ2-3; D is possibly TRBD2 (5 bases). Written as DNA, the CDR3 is TGTGCCAGCAGTCCACTAGGGAGAGGGATCACAGATACGCAGTATTTT. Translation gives CASSPLGRGITDTQYF.